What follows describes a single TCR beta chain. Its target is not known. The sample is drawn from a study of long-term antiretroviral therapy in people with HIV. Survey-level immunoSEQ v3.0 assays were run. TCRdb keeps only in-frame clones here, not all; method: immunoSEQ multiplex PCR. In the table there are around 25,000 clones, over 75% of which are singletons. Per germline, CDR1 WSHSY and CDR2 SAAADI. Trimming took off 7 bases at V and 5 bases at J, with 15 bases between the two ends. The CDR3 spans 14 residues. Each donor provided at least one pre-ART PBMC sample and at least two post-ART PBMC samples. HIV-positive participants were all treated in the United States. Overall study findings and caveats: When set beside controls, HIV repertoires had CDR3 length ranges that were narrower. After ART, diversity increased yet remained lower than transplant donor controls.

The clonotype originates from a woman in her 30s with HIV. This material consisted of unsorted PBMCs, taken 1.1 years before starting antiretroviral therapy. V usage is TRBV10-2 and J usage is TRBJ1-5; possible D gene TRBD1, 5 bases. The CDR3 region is CASTESQGHQPQHF. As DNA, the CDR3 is TGCGCCAGCACGGAGAGTCAGGGTCATCAGCCCCAGCATTTT.